The rows below give T cell receptor beta chains drawn from one sample of a study of T-cell memory formation after mild COVID-19. TCRdb ran MiXCR on the 5' RACE reads and lists one entry per CDR3 protein. The data show tens of thousands of distinct CDR3 sequences, 7.4% seen once. Sequencing was done on a sample of PBMCs or a T cell subset sorted from them (not recorded which). These receptors originate from an adult woman who had mild COVID-19 (a few samples of this study predate the infection). Cell type and time point are not known. Both conserved end residues are part of each CDR3. A D gene is named only where the DNA matches it firmly. A clone size is listed for some rows: how often the clone was seen (once, few, many), or a class if it is expanded.

cdr3_length: 14; j_call: TRBJ1-4; clone_size: many; d_call: NA; v_call: TRBV7-9; cdr3_nt: TGTGCCAGCAGTTTTCTAGGGGCCGGGGAAAAACTGTTTTTT; cdr3_aa: CASSFLGAGEKLFF
cdr3_length: 18; j_call: TRBJ2-2; clone_size: many; d_call: NA; v_call: TRBV20-1; cdr3_nt: TGCAGTGCTAGACCCCGGCGCACAGGGACTGTGAACACCGGGGAGCTGTTTTTT; cdr3_aa: CSARPRRTGTVNTGELFF
cdr3_length: 14; j_call: TRBJ1-5; clone_size: NA; d_call: NA; v_call: TRBV6-1; cdr3_nt: TGTGCCAGCAGTCCAACTCAAAAACAAGGGCCTCAGCATTTT; cdr3_aa: CASSPTQKQGPQHF
cdr3_length: 14; j_call: TRBJ2-3; clone_size: many; d_call: NA; v_call: TRBV5-1; cdr3_nt: TGCGCCAGCAGCCCGGATCAAACGACAGATACGCAGTATTTT; cdr3_aa: CASSPDQTTDTQYF
cdr3_length: 15; j_call: TRBJ1-5; clone_size: many; d_call: NA; v_call: TRBV15; cdr3_nt: TGTGCCACCAGACAGTACTCGTATAGCAATCAGCCCCAGCATTTT; cdr3_aa: CATRQYSYSNQPQHF
cdr3_length: 15; j_call: TRBJ2-3; clone_size: NA; d_call: TRBD2; v_call: TRBV5-1; cdr3_nt: TGCGCCAGCAGCTCGGGACTAGCGGGCACAGATACGCAGTATTTT; cdr3_aa: CASSSGLAGTDTQYF
cdr3_length: 16; j_call: TRBJ1-3; clone_size: many; d_call: NA; v_call: TRBV9; cdr3_nt: TGTGCCAGCAGCGTCACAGGGCTGAGCTCTGGAAACACCATATATTTT; cdr3_aa: CASSVTGLSSGNTIYF
cdr3_length: 15; j_call: TRBJ2-1; clone_size: many; d_call: NA; v_call: TRBV5-4; cdr3_nt: TGTGCCAGCAGCCAGGGACTTTCAAGGGTGGATGAGCAGTTCTTC; cdr3_aa: CASSQGLSRVDEQFF
cdr3_length: 12; j_call: TRBJ2-5; clone_size: NA; d_call: NA; v_call: TRBV5-4; cdr3_nt: TGTGCCAGCAGCCGCTACCAAGAGACCCAGTACTTC; cdr3_aa: CASSRYQETQYF
cdr3_length: 17; j_call: TRBJ2-2; clone_size: many; d_call: NA; v_call: TRBV7-2; cdr3_nt: TGTGCCAGCAGCTTAGAAGGGGCTAGTGTGGGCACCGGGGAGCTGTTTTTT; cdr3_aa: CASSLEGASVGTGELFF
cdr3_length: 16; j_call: TRBJ1-1; clone_size: many; d_call: NA; v_call: TRBV25-1; cdr3_nt: TGTGCCAGCAGTGCCATCCTGGACAACATGAACACTGAAGCTTTCTTT; cdr3_aa: CASSAILDNMNTEAFF
cdr3_length: 20; j_call: TRBJ2-3; clone_size: NA; d_call: TRBD1; v_call: TRBV7-3; cdr3_nt: TGTGCCAGCAGCTTAATGGCGACAGGGGGCGAAAGGATCAGCACAGATACGCAGTATTTT; cdr3_aa: CASSLMATGGERISTDTQYF
cdr3_length: 16; j_call: TRBJ2-1; clone_size: medium-sized; d_call: TRBD2; v_call: TRBV12-3/TRBV12-4; cdr3_nt: TGTGCCAGCAGTTTGGGACTAGCGGGGGGGCCCAATGAGCAGTTCTTC; cdr3_aa: CASSLGLAGGPNEQFF
cdr3_length: 15; j_call: TRBJ1-5; clone_size: many; d_call: NA; v_call: TRBV7-2; cdr3_nt: TGTGCCAGCAGCTTTGGTCCAGGGGTAAATCAGCCCCAGCATTTT; cdr3_aa: CASSFGPGVNQPQHF
cdr3_length: 11; j_call: TRBJ1-1; clone_size: NA; d_call: NA; v_call: TRBV27; cdr3_nt: TGTGCCAGCAGTTTGGGTGGTCGAGCTTTCTTT; cdr3_aa: CASSLGGRAFF
cdr3_length: 17; j_call: TRBJ1-6; clone_size: many; d_call: NA; v_call: TRBV5-1; cdr3_nt: TGCGCCAGCAGCTTGGTGGTCGGGGCGGCGGGTAATTCACCCCTCCACTTT; cdr3_aa: CASSLVVGAAGNSPLHF
cdr3_length: 12; j_call: TRBJ2-5; clone_size: many; d_call: TRBD2; v_call: TRBV20-1; cdr3_nt: TGCAGTGCCGGGACTAGTGTACAGACCCAGTACTTC; cdr3_aa: CSAGTSVQTQYF
cdr3_length: 14; j_call: TRBJ2-7; clone_size: many; d_call: NA; v_call: TRBV5-4; cdr3_nt: TGTGCCAGCAGCTTTCGGGGAAACTCCTACGAGCAGTACTTC; cdr3_aa: CASSFRGNSYEQYF
cdr3_length: 15; j_call: TRBJ2-1; clone_size: many; d_call: TRBD2; v_call: TRBV7-9; cdr3_nt: TGTGCCAGCAGCCCGCGGGGGGCCTCCTACAATGAGCAGTTCTTC; cdr3_aa: CASSPRGASYNEQFF
cdr3_length: 13; j_call: TRBJ2-7; clone_size: many; d_call: TRBD1; v_call: TRBV11-1; cdr3_nt: TGTGCCAGCAGCCTCGACAGGGTCCACGAGCAGTACTTC; cdr3_aa: CASSLDRVHEQYF
cdr3_length: 16; j_call: TRBJ2-5; clone_size: many; d_call: TRBD2; v_call: TRBV5-1; cdr3_nt: TGCGCCAGCAGCTTTAATAGCGGGGGAATCTCAGAGACCCAGTACTTC; cdr3_aa: CASSFNSGGISETQYF
cdr3_length: 14; j_call: TRBJ1-2; clone_size: many; d_call: NA; v_call: TRBV20-1; cdr3_nt: TGCAGTGTAACGAGGGAAGGGCTGGCGCATGGCTACACCTTC; cdr3_aa: CSVTREGLAHGYTF
cdr3_length: 14; j_call: TRBJ2-1; clone_size: many; d_call: NA; v_call: TRBV27; cdr3_nt: TGTGCCAGCAAAGGACGGAGCTCCTACAATGAGCAGTTCTTC; cdr3_aa: CASKGRSSYNEQFF
cdr3_length: 17; j_call: TRBJ2-3; clone_size: many; d_call: TRBD2; v_call: TRBV24-1; cdr3_nt: TGTGCCACCAGTGAACGGACTAGCGGGAGGAGCACAGATACGCAGTATTTT; cdr3_aa: CATSERTSGRSTDTQYF
cdr3_length: 13; j_call: TRBJ1-1; clone_size: many; d_call: NA; v_call: TRBV6-5; cdr3_nt: TGTGCCAGCAGTTACTCTCCAGTCACTGAAGCTTTCTTT; cdr3_aa: CASSYSPVTEAFF
cdr3_length: 18; j_call: TRBJ2-3; clone_size: medium-sized; d_call: NA; v_call: TRBV7-6; cdr3_nt: TGTGCCAGCAGCGTAACCCAAGAGGACAGCGCTAGCACAGATACGCAGTATTTT; cdr3_aa: CASSVTQEDSASTDTQYF
cdr3_length: 16; j_call: TRBJ2-3; clone_size: few; d_call: NA; v_call: TRBV6-2/TRBV6-3; cdr3_nt: TGTGCCAGCAGTTACGGTCCGGAGACTAGCACAGATACGCAGTATTTT; cdr3_aa: CASSYGPETSTDTQYF
cdr3_length: 14; j_call: TRBJ1-5; clone_size: many; d_call: NA; v_call: TRBV18; cdr3_nt: TGTGCCAGCTCACCAGACAGCCTCAATCAGCCCCAGCATTTT; cdr3_aa: CASSPDSLNQPQHF
cdr3_length: 17; j_call: TRBJ2-5; clone_size: many; d_call: TRBD2; v_call: TRBV7-2; cdr3_nt: TGTGCCAGCAGCTTAGACCTAGCGGGAGGACGACGGGTTACCCAGTACTTC; cdr3_aa: CASSLDLAGGRRVTQYF
cdr3_length: 12; j_call: TRBJ1-2; clone_size: many; d_call: NA; v_call: TRBV12-3/TRBV12-4; cdr3_nt: TGTGCCAGCAGGACGACAGGTGGGGGCTACACCTTC; cdr3_aa: CASRTTGGGYTF
cdr3_length: 15; j_call: TRBJ2-3; clone_size: many; d_call: NA; v_call: TRBV4-1; cdr3_nt: TGCGCCAGCAGCCAAGAGAGGGGGGGGCAAGATACGCAGTATTTT; cdr3_aa: CASSQERGGQDTQYF
cdr3_length: 14; j_call: TRBJ1-4; clone_size: many; d_call: TRBD1; v_call: TRBV4-1; cdr3_nt: TGCGCCAGCAGCCAAGGGGACAGGGATGAAAAACTGTTTTTT; cdr3_aa: CASSQGDRDEKLFF
cdr3_length: 16; j_call: TRBJ1-6; clone_size: many; d_call: TRBD1; v_call: TRBV12-3/TRBV12-4; cdr3_nt: TGTGCCAGCAGACCAGAGACGGGACAGCTAAATTCACCCCTCCACTTT; cdr3_aa: CASRPETGQLNSPLHF
cdr3_length: 14; j_call: TRBJ1-1; clone_size: NA; d_call: NA; v_call: TRBV12-3/TRBV12-4; cdr3_nt: TGTGCCAGCAGGGCGAGAGGCCGGGACACTGAAGCTTTCTTT; cdr3_aa: CASRARGRDTEAFF
cdr3_length: 14; j_call: TRBJ2-1; clone_size: NA; d_call: NA; v_call: TRBV4-2; cdr3_nt: TGTGCCAGCAGCCCCGGGGGTTTGGACAATGAGCAGTTCTTC; cdr3_aa: CASSPGGLDNEQFF
cdr3_length: 15; j_call: TRBJ2-1; clone_size: many; d_call: TRBD2; v_call: TRBV19; cdr3_nt: TGTGCCAGTAAATGGGTCGCGGGAGGAATCAATGAGCAGTTCTTC; cdr3_aa: CASKWVAGGINEQFF
cdr3_length: 16; j_call: TRBJ2-1; clone_size: NA; d_call: TRBD2; v_call: TRBV7-8; cdr3_nt: TGTGCCAGCAGCTCGTTTGGCGGGGGGGCCTCCAATGAGCAGTTCTTC; cdr3_aa: CASSSFGGGASNEQFF
cdr3_length: 14; j_call: TRBJ1-1; clone_size: NA; d_call: NA; v_call: TRBV30; cdr3_nt: TGTGCCTGGAGGTTCGCGGCAAGGGAAACTGAAGCTTTCTTT; cdr3_aa: CAWRFAARETEAFF
cdr3_length: 13; j_call: TRBJ1-5; clone_size: many; d_call: NA; v_call: TRBV14; cdr3_nt: TGTGCCAGCACCTCACATTATAATCAGCCCCAGCATTTT; cdr3_aa: CASTSHYNQPQHF
cdr3_length: 17; j_call: TRBJ2-5; clone_size: medium-sized; d_call: NA; v_call: TRBV12-3/TRBV12-4; cdr3_nt: TGTGCCAGCAGCCTAATGGGGGCCCGGGACGGCAAAGAGACCCAGTACTTC; cdr3_aa: CASSLMGARDGKETQYF
cdr3_length: 13; j_call: TRBJ2-7; clone_size: many; d_call: NA; v_call: TRBV27; cdr3_nt: TGTGCCAGCAGTCCACCTCAGGGCTACGAGCAGTACTTC; cdr3_aa: CASSPPQGYEQYF
cdr3_length: 14; j_call: TRBJ2-3; clone_size: many; d_call: TRBD2; v_call: TRBV7-8; cdr3_nt: TGTGCCAGCAGCTTAGGCGGGGGTGGAGATACGCAGTATTTT; cdr3_aa: CASSLGGGGDTQYF
cdr3_length: 16; j_call: TRBJ2-7; clone_size: many; d_call: TRBD2; v_call: TRBV5-5; cdr3_nt: TGTGCCAGCAGCACAACCGGGGGGTGGGAGTCCTACGAGCAGTACTTC; cdr3_aa: CASSTTGGWESYEQYF
cdr3_length: 17; j_call: TRBJ2-5; clone_size: NA; d_call: TRBD2; v_call: TRBV4-1; cdr3_nt: TGCGCCAGCAGCCAACGAGGGCGGGGGACCCGACAAGAGACCCAGTACTTC; cdr3_aa: CASSQRGRGTRQETQYF
cdr3_length: 14; j_call: TRBJ1-6; clone_size: many; d_call: NA; v_call: TRBV25-1; cdr3_nt: TGTGCCAGCAGTGCTAGCTCCTATAATTCACCCCTCCACTTT; cdr3_aa: CASSASSYNSPLHF
cdr3_length: 12; j_call: TRBJ2-3; clone_size: many; d_call: NA; v_call: TRBV5-5; cdr3_nt: TGTGCCAGCAGCTTTTCGACAGATACGCAGTATTTT; cdr3_aa: CASSFSTDTQYF
cdr3_length: 13; j_call: TRBJ2-7; clone_size: many; d_call: NA; v_call: TRBV11-3; cdr3_nt: TGTGCCAGCAGCTTTTCCTATAGAGGCGAGCAGTACTTC; cdr3_aa: CASSFSYRGEQYF
cdr3_length: 16; j_call: TRBJ1-5; clone_size: many; d_call: NA; v_call: TRBV19; cdr3_nt: TGTGCCAGTAGTATATTGGAGGAAGATAGCAATCAGCCCCAGCATTTT; cdr3_aa: CASSILEEDSNQPQHF